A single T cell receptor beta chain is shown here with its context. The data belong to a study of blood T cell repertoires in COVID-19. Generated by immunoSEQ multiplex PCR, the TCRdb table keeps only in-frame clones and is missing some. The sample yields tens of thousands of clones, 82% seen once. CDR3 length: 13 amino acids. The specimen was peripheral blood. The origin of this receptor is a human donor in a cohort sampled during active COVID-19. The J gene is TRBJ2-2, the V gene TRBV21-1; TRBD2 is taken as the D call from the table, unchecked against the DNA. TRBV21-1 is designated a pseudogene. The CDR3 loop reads CAVTGKNTGELFF. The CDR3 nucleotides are TGTGCCGTAACGGGAAAGAACACCGGGGAGCTGTTTTTT.